The 10 T cell receptor beta chains listed next were all sequenced from one sample in a study of monozygotic twins with inflammatory bowel disease. TCRdb reprocessed the 5' RACE reads and stores each CDR3 protein as one record, lacking DNA. The listing contains 300,000 to 400,000 distinct CDR3 sequences. The sample was blood. The receptor source for this set is a human donor with ulcerative colitis or Crohn's disease, or a healthy co-twin of an affected twin (not recorded which).

The rearrangement uses TRBV20-1 and TRBJ1-4. The CDR3 is 12 amino acids. CDR1 and CDR2 from the germline V gene are DFQATT and SNEGSKA (reference sequence). This chain's CDR3 is CSALMRREKLFF.

This chain joins TRBV7-2 and TRBJ1-1; TCRdb indicates TRBD1, and absent DNA this call remains unverified. The length of the CDR3 is 16 residues. Germline-derived CDR1 and CDR2 are SGHTA and FQGNSA. CDR3 sequence reads: CASSSKQTGRNTEAFF.

V is TRBV5-1 and J is TRBJ1-2; checking the TCRdb D call of TRBD1 is not possible without DNA. The germline V gene encodes CDR1 SGHRS and CDR2 YFSETQ. The CDR3 contains 15 residues. CDR3 in amino acids: CASSLAGTGFYGYTF.

This CDR3 is CASSQDRQQGRYF. The V gene is TRBV4-3, the J gene TRBJ2-7; the D call from TCRdb, TRBD1, cannot be confirmed without DNA. Germline lookup yields CDR1 LGHNA and CDR2 YSLEER. The CDR3 runs to 13 residues.

The V gene is TRBV6-2 or TRBV6-3, the J gene TRBJ2-7. This CDR3 has 14 amino acids. CDR1 MNHEY and CDR2 SVGEGT come from the germline V gene. CDR3 protein: CASSVRQSTYEQYF.

The chain links TRBV19 to TRBJ1-6; lacking DNA, the TRBD1 call made by TCRdb goes unchecked. The germline gives CDR1 LNHDA, CDR2 SQIVND (reference sequence). This CDR3 has 13 residues. CDR3 protein: CASNHRSDSPLHF.

V usage is TRBV6-5 and J usage is TRBJ2-3; with no DNA, the TCRdb D assignment of TRBD2 cannot be verified. The CDR3 loop spans 15 amino acids. Germline V gene data show CDR1 as MNHEY and CDR2 as SVGAGI. The CDR3 spells CASSYRGVTADTQYF.

The CDR3 protein is CASRGQGDGNTIYF. This rearrangement joins TRBV25-1 to TRBJ1-3; TCRdb proposes TRBD1, but this gene call is untestable without DNA. In germline, CDR1 is MGHDK, CDR2 SYGVNS. The CDR3 loop spans 14 amino acids. The full variable domain, completed using reference TRBV25-1 and TRBJ1-3, is EADIYQTPRYLVIGTGKKITLECSQTMGHDKMYWYQQDPGMELHLIHYSYGVNSTEKGDLSSESTVSRIRTEHFPLTLESARPSHTSQYLCASRGQGDGNTIYFGEGSWLTVV.

The CDR3 here is CASSPGTGAGTDTQYF. The genes are TRBV5-5 and TRBJ2-3; TCRdb calls TRBD1, which cannot be checked without DNA. The CDR3 contains 16 residues. Germline-derived CDR1 and CDR2 are SGHKS and YYEKEE (reference sequence).

The gene calls are TRBV5-5 and TRBJ2-1. CDR1 SGHKS and CDR2 YYEKEE come from the germline V gene (reference sequence). The CDR3 length is 14 residues. CDR3 region: CASSLEQFLVEQFF.